This TCR beta chain stems from a study of Graves' ophthalmopathy and Graves' hyperthyroidism. The authors amplified TCR beta CDR3 regions from RNA transcripts. HTBI-primed first-round RT-PCR preceded second-round multiplex PCR. Via MiXCR, TCRdb re-called the multiplex PCR reads, giving one row per CDR3 protein. The sample records 170,000 or so distinct CDR3 sequences, over 35% being singletons. The germline V gene encodes CDR1 MNHNS and CDR2 SASEGT. There are 15 residues in the CDR3. Trimming stripped 6 bases from V and 1 base from J, with 15 bases between. The V gene is TRBV6-1, the J gene TRBJ2-5; a possible D gene is TRBD2 (5 bases). Material: peripheral blood. The receptor comes from a woman in her thirties or forties with Graves' ophthalmopathy. The CDR3 nucleotides read TGTGCCAGCAGCGACGGCAGGACTGTCCAAGAGACCCAGTACTTC. This gives the protein CASSDGRTVQETQYF.